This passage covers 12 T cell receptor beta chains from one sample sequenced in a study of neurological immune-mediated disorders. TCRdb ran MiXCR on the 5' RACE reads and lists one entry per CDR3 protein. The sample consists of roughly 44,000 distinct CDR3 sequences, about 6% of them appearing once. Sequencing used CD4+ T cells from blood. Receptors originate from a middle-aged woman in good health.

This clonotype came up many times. CDR3 in DNA: TGTGCCAGCAGCGCGGGAGGGAGCTCCTACAATGAGCAGTTCTTC. Its translation: CASSAGGSSYNEQFF. This chain joins TRBV9 and TRBJ2-1, with 8 bases matching TRBD2. The ends lost 3 bases at V and 0 bases at J; junction bases unmatched: 2. Germline V gene sequence: CDR1 SGDLS, CDR2 YYNGEE. This CDR3 comprises 15 residues.

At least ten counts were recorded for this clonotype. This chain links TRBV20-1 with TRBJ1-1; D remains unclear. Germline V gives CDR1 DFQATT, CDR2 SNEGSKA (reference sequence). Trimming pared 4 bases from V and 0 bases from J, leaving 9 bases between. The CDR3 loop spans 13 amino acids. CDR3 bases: TGCAGTGCTATTTCCCCCCTGAACACTGAAGCTTTCTTT. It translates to CSAISPLNTEAFF.

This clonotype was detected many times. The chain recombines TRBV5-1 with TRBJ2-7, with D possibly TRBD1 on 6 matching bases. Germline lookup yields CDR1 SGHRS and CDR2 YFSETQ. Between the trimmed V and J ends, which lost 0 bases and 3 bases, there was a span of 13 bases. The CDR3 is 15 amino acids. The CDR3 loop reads CASSLGTATVYEQYF. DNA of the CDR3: TGCGCCAGCAGCTTGGGGACAGCCACCGTCTACGAGCAGTACTTC.

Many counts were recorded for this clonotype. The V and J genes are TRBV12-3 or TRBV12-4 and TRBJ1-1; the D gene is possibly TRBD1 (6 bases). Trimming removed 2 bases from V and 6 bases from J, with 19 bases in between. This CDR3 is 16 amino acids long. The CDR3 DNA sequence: TGTGCCAGCAGTTTATATGGGGGCGGGGGAAACGCTGAAGCTTTCTTT. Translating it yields CASSLYGGGGNAEAFF.

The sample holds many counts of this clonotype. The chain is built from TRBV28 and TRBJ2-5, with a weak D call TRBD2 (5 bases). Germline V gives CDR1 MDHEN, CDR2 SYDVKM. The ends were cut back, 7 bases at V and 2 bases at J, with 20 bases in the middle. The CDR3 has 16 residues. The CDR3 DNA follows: TGTGCCAGCAACCCCGTGTGGTATAAGCGGCAAGAGACCCAGTACTTC. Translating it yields CASNPVWYKRQETQYF.

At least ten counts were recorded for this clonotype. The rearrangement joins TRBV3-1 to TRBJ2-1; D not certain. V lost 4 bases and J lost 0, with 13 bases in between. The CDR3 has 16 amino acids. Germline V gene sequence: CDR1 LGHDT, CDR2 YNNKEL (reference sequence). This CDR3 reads CASSPPKPSSYNEQFF. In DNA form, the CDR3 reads TGTGCCAGCAGCCCCCCCAAGCCGAGCTCCTACAATGAGCAGTTCTTC.

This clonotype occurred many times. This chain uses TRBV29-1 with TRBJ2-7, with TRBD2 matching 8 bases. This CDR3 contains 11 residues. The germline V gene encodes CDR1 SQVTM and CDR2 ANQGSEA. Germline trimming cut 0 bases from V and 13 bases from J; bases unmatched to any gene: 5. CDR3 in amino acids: CSVEDGSGSYF. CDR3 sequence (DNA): TGCAGCGTTGAAGATGGGAGCGGGAGCTACTTC.

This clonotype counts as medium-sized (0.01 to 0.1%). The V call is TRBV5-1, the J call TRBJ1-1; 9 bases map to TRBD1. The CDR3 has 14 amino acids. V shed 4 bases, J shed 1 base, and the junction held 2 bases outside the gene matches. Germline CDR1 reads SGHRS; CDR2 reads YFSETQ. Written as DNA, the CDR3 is TGCGCCAGCAGCCCGGGACAGGGGAACACTGAAGCTTTCTTT. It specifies CASSPGQGNTEAFF.

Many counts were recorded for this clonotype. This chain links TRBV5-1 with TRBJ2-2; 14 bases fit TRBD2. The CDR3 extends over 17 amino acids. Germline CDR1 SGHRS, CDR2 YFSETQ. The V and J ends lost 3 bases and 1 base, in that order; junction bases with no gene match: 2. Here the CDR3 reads CASSSGTSGRNTGELFF. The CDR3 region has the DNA TGCGCCAGCAGCTCCGGGACTAGCGGGAGGAACACCGGGGAGCTGTTTTTT.

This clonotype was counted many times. In DNA form, the CDR3 reads TGCGCCAGCACCGGACAGGCCACGGAAAAACTGTTTTTT. Protein sequence: CASTGQATEKLFF. The chain has TRBV5-1 and TRBJ1-4; 7 bases map to TRBD1. Germline-derived CDR1 and CDR2 are SGHRS and YFSETQ. V lost 6 bases, J lost 8 bases, and 7 bases stayed unmatched. This CDR3 has 13 residues.

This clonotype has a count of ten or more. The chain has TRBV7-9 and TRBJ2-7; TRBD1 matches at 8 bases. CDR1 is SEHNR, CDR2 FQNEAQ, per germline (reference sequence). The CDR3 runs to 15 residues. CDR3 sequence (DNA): TGTGCCAGCAGCTTAGCAGGGGGAAAAGGGGACAGGACAATAGTC. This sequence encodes CASSLAGGKGDRTIV.

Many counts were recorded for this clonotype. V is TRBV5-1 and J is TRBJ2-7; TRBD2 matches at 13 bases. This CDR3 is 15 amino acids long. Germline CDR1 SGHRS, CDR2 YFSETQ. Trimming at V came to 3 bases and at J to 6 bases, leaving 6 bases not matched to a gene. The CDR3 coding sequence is TGCGCCAGCAGCTATTCTACTAGCGGGAGGGGCGAGCAGTACTTC. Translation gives CASSYSTSGRGEQYF. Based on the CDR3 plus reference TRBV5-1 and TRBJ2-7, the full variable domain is KAGVTQTPRYLIKTRGQQVTLSCSPISGHRSVSWYQQTPGQGLQFLFEYFSETQRNKGNFPGRFSGRQFSNSRSEMNVSTLELGDSALYLCASSYSTSGRGEQYFGPGTRLTVT.